The text below deals with one TCR beta chain. Its antigen is unidentified. Cultured cells yielded isolated CD4+ T cells after around 10 days. The sample comes from a study of vaccination effects on CD4 cells after COVID-19. Germline V gene lookup returns CDR1 SGHAT and CDR2 FQNNGV. The V end lost 6 bases, the J end lost 3 bases, and 17 bases lay between the germline ends. The CDR3 contains 15 residues. The repertoire was sequenced with immunoSEQ multiplex PCR; TCRdb's copy has only in-frame clones and lacks some. The table has approximately 45,000 clones, around 74% seen once; the top ten hold approximately 9%.

The sequence was collected from a human donor who had a prior SARS-CoV-2 infection. The chain employs TRBV11-2 and TRBJ1-2, with TRBD1 as a possible D gene (6 bases). Sequenced here: CD4+ T cells from PBMCs cultured without peptide, sampled before COVID-19 vaccination. This CDR3 is CASSQGPDPDYGYTF. CDR3 in DNA: TGTGCCAGCAGTCAGGGGCCAGACCCAGACTATGGCTACACCTTC.